The T cell receptor (beta chain) described here comes from a study of blood T cell repertoires in COVID-19. Study as a whole: Sites in the United States, Italy and Spain provided acute and convalescent COVID-19 samples. In each case, the material was cDNA or gDNA derived from T cells, B-cell-depleted T cells, or PBMCs.

In the authors' methods: Amplification of reference gene primers was used by the study to estimate nucleated cell counts. This table comes from immunoSEQ multiplex PCR, and its TCRdb copy is limited to in-frame clones, with some not included. V, J and clone size derive from that table, while D and trimming were established from the DNA sequence. The sample carries some 250,000 clones, 88% recorded once. The V gene's germline CDR1 is SGHDT and CDR2 YYEEEE. This CDR3 has 15 amino acids. V lost 2 bases and J lost 1; bases outside the gene matches: 2. The specimen sequenced was peripheral blood. The genes are TRBV5-6 and TRBJ1-3, with 8 bases that match TRBD1. The receptor's source is a human donor in a cohort sampled during active COVID-19. CDR3 nucleotides: TGTGCCAGCAGCTTAAGGACAGGGTCTGGAAACACCATATATTTT. This encodes CASSLRTGSGNTIYF.